This T cell receptor (beta chain) stems from a study of cytomegalovirus exposure and HLA in healthy donors. General study findings and limits: In a later analysis, a missense DCLRE1C variant was linked to TCR beta V- and J-gene trimming.

As for this clone: What it binds is not known.

Amplification used 60 Vbeta primers and 13 Jbeta primers. TCRdb's table, derived via immunoSEQ multiplex PCR, lists solely in-frame clones and lacks some. The sample totals more than 100,000 clones; its top ten clones hold 3.6%. Germline V gene sequence: CDR1 SGHTA, CDR2 FQGNSA. This CDR3 region has 14 residues. Trimming took off 4 bases at V and 8 bases at J, with 17 bases between the two ends. This TCR was sampled from a man younger than 35 in good health and CMV-seronegative. The chain is built from TRBV7-2 and TRBJ1-2; TRBD1 is a possible D gene (5 bases). The sequenced sample consisted of PBMCs. This CDR3 reads CASSSSADSGGYTF. The CDR3, as DNA: TGTGCCAGCAGCTCTAGCGCGGACTCAGGGGGCTACACCTTC.